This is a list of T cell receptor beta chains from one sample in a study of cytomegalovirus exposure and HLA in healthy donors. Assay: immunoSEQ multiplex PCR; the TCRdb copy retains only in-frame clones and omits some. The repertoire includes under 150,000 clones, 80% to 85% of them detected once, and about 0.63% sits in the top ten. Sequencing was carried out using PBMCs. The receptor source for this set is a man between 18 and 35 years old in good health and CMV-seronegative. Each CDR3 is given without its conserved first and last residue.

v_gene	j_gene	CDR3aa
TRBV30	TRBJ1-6	AWSINRGSSYNSPLH
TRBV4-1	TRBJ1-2	ASSQTGDQGYT
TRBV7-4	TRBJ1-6	ASSPHNWDRGQERSYNSPLH
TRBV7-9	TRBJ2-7	ASRQENYEQY
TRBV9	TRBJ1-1	ASSVAAGWGTEAF
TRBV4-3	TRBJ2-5	ASSQDRGGREQY
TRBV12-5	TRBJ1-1	ASGLVISQGGGEAF
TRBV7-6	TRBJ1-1	ASSVDRTGHTEAF
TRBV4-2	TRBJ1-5	ASSYTRGQGNQPQH
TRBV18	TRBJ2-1	ASSPLGLAGGQQF
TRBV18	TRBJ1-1	ASSPSGGTEAF
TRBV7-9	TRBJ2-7	ASSLPTGVAYEQY
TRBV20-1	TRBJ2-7	SANRAGEQY
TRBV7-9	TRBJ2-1	ASSSPRQTSSYNEQF
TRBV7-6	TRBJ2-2	ASSLVRAGGQITGELF
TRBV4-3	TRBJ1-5	ASSQDRGYNQPQH
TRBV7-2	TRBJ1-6	ASSGYRGSYNSPLH
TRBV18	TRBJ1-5	ASSAETGVIRNQPQH
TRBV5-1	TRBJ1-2	ASGTLSNYGYT
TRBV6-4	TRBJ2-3	ASRGGLTDTQY
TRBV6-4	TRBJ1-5	ASSLEGGDQPQH
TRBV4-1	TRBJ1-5	ASSQVPRGNQPQH
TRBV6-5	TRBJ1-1	ASSYSSLNTEAF
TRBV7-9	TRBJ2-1	ASSRGDQKYNEQF
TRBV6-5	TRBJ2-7	ASSYVSGEQY
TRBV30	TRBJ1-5	AWSSHRRDSNQPQH
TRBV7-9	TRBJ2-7	ASSLYVGAEQY
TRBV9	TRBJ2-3	ASSVGLADGIDTQY
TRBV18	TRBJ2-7	ASSPRNGTGNRYEQY
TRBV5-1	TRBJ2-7	ASTPGGTPYEQY
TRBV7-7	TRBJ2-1	ASSLGLAPNNEQF
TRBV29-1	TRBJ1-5	SAFIRDSDQPQH
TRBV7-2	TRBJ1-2	ASSRTEFAYGYT
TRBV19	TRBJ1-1	ASSITTGANTEAF
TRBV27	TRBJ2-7	ASRQGYEQY
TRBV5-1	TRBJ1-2	ASSPGTVGGYGYT
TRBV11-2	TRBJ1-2	ASSLVAQGARGYT
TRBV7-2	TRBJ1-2	ASSLVGGGHMYGYT
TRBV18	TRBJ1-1	ASGPLMNTEAF
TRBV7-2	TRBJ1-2	ASSSREAGLFNYGYT
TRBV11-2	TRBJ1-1	ASSLDRVAF
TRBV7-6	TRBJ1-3	ASSPSAQALGNTIY
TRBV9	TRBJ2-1	ASSESPGGGSYNEQF
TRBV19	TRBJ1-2	ASSIEARTGIYYGYT
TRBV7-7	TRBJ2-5	ASSPRVGETQY
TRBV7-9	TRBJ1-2	ASSLNRAIGDGYT